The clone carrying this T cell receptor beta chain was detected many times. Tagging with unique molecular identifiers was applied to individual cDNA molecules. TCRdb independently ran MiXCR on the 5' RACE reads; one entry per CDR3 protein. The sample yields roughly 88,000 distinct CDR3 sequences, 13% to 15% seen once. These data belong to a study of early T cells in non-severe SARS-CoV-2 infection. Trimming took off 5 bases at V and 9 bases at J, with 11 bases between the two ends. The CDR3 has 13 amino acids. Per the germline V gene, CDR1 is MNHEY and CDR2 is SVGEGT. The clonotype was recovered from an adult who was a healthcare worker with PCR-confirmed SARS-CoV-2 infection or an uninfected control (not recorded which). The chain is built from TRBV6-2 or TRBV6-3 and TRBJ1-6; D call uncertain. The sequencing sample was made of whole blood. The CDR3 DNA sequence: TGTGCCAGCAGTCTATCCATTGGTTCACCCCTCCACTTT. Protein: CASSLSIGSPLHF.